Sequencing of this TCR beta chain was carried out in a study of T-cell reconstitution after alpha-beta-depleted transplantation in children. Overall study results and limits: Alpha-beta T cells present about two months after transplant were reported to originate from several hundred expanded graft clones.

The CDR3 is 15 amino acids. Germline V lookup: CDR1 LNHDA, CDR2 SQIVND (reference sequence). V trimming: 2 bases; J trimming: 2 bases; junction bases outside the gene matches: 2. This clonotype was picked up a small number of times. Its antigen is currently unknown. The TCRbeta library was prepared with unique molecular identifiers. TCRdb independently ran MiXCR on the PCR reads; one entry per CDR3 protein. Of 73,000 or so distinct CDR3 sequences listed, roughly 4.4% are singletons. The receptor comes from a boy in the first two years of life who had a stem cell transplant for acute myeloid leukemia, so the T cells may come from the graft donor. The specimen comprised PBMCs, mostly from graft donor cells, sampled 180 days after TCRalphabeta/CD19-depleted stem cell transplant. This chain joins TRBV19 and TRBJ2-5, with TRBD2 identical over 10 bases. DNA of the CDR3: TGTGCCAGTAGTATACTAGCGGGGGATCAAGAGACCCAGTACTTC. It translates to CASSILAGDQETQYF.